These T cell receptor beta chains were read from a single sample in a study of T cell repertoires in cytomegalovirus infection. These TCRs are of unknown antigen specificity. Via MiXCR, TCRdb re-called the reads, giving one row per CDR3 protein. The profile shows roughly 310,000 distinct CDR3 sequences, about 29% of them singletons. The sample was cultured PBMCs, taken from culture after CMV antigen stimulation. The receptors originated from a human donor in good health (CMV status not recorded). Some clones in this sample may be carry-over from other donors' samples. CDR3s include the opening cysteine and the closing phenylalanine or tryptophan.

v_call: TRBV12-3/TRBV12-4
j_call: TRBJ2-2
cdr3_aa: CASSLAPGTGELFF

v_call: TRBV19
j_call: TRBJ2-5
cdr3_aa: CASSMGETQYF

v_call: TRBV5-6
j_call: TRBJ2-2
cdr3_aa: CASSLRPTTTGELFF

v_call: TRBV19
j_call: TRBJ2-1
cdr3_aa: CASSILAGGYEQFF

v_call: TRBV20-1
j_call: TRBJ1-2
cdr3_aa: CSARDSGPSGYGYTF

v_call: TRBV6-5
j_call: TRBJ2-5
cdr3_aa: CASSFYPGTENRETQYF

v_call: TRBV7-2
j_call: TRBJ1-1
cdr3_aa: CASSLGWGWGTEAFF

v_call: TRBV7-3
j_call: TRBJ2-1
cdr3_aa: CASSLQGGGTYNEQFF

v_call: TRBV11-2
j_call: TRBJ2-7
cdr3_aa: CASSLGLSEQYF

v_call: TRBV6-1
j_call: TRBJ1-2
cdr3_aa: CAGRLTGGYGYTF

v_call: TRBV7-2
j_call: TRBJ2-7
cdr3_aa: CASSLGGQNFYEQYF

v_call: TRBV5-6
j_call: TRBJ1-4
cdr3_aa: CASSQWAAGEKLFF

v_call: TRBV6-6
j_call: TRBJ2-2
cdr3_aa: CASSFLASGTGELFF

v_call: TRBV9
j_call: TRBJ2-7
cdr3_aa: CASSQWGGAYEQYF

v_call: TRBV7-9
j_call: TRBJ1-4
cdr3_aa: CASSPSGRTTNEKLFF

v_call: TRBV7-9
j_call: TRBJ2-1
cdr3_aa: CASSFPSGGDVYNEQFF

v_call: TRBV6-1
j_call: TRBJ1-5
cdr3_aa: CASSEHRDQPQHF

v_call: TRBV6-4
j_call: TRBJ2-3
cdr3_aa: CASSGGHVVRYAVF

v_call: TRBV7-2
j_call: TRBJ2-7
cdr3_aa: CATIGEQYF

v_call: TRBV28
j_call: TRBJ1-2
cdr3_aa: CASSPRIYGYTF

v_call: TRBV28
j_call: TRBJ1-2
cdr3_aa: CASRDQPGQKAYGYTF

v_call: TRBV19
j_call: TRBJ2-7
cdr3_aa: CASSSGTGVPYEQYF

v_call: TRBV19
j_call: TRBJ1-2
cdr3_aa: CASSIEVNYGYTF

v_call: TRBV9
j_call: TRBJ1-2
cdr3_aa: CASHPGPGQNYGYTF

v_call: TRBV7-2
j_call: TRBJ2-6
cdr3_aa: CAIIDRDGRASGANVLTF

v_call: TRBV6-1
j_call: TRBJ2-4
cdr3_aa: CASVSPVAKNIQYF

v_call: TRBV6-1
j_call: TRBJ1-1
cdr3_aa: CASSEGRPRNTEAFF

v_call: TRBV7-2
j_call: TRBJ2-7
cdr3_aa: CASSPQGLDEQYF

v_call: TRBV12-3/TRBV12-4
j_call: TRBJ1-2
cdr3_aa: CASNVGGYYGYTF

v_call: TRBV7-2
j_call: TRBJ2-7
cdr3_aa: CASSLFSPGGQIRYEQYF

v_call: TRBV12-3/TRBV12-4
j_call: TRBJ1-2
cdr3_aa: CASTYAPVRGVLGYTF

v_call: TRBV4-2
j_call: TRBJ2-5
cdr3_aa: CASSQGSSGKQETQYF

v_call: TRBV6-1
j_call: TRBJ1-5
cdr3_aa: CASSRSALAGNQPQHF

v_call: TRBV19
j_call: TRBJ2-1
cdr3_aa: CASRLAGDNEQFF

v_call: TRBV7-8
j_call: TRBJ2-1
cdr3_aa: CASGDRTSGVYNEQFF

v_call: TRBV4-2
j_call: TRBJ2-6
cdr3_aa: CASSQDKGSGANVLTF

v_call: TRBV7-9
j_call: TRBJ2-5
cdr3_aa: CASSLPRTQRETQYF

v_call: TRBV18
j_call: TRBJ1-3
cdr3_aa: CASSRGTAIGTGNTIYF

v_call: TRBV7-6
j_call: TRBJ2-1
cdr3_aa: CASSYPQGKQFF

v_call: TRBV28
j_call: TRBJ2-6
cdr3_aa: CASSLPSLGANVLTF

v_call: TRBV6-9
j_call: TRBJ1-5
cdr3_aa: CASPMRGNQPQHF

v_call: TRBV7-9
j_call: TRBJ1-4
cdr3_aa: CASSHNRGHTRTNEKLFF

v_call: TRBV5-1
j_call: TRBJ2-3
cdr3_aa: CASSRDRADTQYF

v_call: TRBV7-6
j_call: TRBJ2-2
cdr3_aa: CASSLRPTNTGELFF

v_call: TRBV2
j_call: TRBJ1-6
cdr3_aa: CASRTGVDGSPLHF

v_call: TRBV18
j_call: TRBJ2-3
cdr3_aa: CASSPGTGEVGTQYF

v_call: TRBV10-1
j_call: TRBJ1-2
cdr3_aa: CASSKQGNYGYTF

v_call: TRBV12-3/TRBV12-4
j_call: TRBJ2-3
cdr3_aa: CASRFSGGTDTQYF

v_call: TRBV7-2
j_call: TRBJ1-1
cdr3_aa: CASSFRQGDTEAYF

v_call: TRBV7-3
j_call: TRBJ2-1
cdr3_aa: CASRHTSGSGDEQFF

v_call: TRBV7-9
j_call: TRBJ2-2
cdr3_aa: CASSRPGHRNTGELFF

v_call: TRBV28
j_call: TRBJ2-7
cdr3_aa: CASSLLELTSHEQYF

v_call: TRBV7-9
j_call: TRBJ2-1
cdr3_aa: CASSLEGPTKFF

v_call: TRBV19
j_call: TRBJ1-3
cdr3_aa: CASSTTPPGNTIYF

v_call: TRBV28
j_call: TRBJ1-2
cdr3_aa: CASSRQGKSYGYTF

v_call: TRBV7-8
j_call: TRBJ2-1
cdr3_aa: CASSPDRSSYNEQFF

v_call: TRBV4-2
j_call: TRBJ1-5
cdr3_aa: CASSQEGQVDQPQHF

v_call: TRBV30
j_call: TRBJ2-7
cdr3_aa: CAWSRGQGLPEQYF

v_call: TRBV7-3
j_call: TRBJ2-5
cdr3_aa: CASSPGAGGGETQYF